This T cell receptor beta chain was identified during a study of human T cells and chemical hapten exposure. Looking at the study overall: Cases of alopecia areata, totalis or universalis occurred in a predominantly female patient group.

This clonotype was seen a handful of times. Time point here: pre-sensitization, week 0. Treatment indicated: therapeutic diphenylcyclopropenone sensitization with weekly scalp DPC. Drawing of blood took place ahead of applying each patch test. TCRdb re-called the RACE reads with MiXCR, one entry per CDR3 protein. The sample holds 62,000 or so distinct CDR3 sequences; roughly 9.8% are singletons and the top ten take roughly 5.3%. The CDR3 is 16 amino acids. V lost 1 base, J lost 2 bases, and 13 bases lay in between. Germline CDR1 SGHTA, CDR2 FQGNSA. Sequenced here: whole blood, sampled in connection with sensitization to the hapten diphenylcyclopropenone (DPC). The chain carries TRBV7-2 and TRBJ2-3, with a weak D call TRBD1 (6 bases). This receptor was identified in a woman aged 45 to 65 with alopecia areata. Some clones in this sample may be carry-over from other donors' samples. This chain's CDR3 is CASSLVGHLNTDTQYF. In nucleotides, the CDR3 is TGTGCCAGCAGCTTAGTGGGACACTTAAACACAGATACGCAGTATTTT.